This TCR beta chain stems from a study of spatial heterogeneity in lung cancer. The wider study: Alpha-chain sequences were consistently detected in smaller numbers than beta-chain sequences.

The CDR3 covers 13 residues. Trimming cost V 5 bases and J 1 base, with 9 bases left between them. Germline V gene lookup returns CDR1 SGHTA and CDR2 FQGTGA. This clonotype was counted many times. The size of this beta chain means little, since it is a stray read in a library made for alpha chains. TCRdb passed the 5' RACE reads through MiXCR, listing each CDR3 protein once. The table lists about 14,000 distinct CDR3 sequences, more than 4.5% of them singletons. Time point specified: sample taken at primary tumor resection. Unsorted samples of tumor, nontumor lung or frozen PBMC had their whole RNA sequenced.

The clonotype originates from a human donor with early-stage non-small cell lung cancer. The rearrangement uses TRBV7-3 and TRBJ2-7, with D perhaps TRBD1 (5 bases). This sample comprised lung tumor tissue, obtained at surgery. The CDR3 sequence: CASSGAGSYEQYF. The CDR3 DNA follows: TGTGCCAGCAGCGGGGCCGGATCCTACGAGCAGTACTTC. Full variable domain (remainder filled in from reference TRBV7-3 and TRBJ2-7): GAGVSQTPSNKVTEKGKYVELRCDPISGHTALYWYRQSLGQGPEFLIYFQGTGAADDSGLPNDRFFAVRPEGSVSTLKIQRTERGDSAVYLCASSGAGSYEQYFGPGTRLTVT.